The 27 T cell receptor beta chains given below trace back to one sample, sequenced in a study of control samples from healthy donors and cancer patients. Sequencing used immunoSEQ multiplex PCR; TCRdb keeps in-frame clones, though not all of them. The data hold around 100,000 clones, with 80% to 90% observed a single time. The sequenced sample was PBMCs. These receptors originate from a man aged 55 to 70 with lung cancer.

The chain joins TRBV5-4 to TRBJ2-5; TRBD2 aligns across 11 bases. Germline assignment: CDR1 SGHNT and CDR2 YYREEE (reference sequence). Trimming cost V 4 bases and J 2 bases; bases outside gene matches: 4. This CDR3 comprises 15 residues. The CDR3 DNA reads as TGTGCCAGCAGCATAAGACTAGCGGGGCAAGAGACCCAGTACTTC. Protein product: CASSIRLAGQETQYF.

This rearrangement joins TRBV27 to TRBJ1-2; 7 nucleotides line up with TRBD1. This CDR3 is built from 14 residues. Germline-derived CDR1 and CDR2 are MNHEY and SMNVEV (reference sequence). With V trimmed by 5 bases and J by 6 bases, 9 bases remained unmatched. The CDR3 coding sequence is TGTGCCAGCAGTACCCCGGGACAGATGAATGGCTACACCTTC. Protein product: CASSTPGQMNGYTF.

The rearrangement joins TRBV4-1 to TRBJ2-1; 9 bases are a match to TRBD1. The J segment lost 8 bases and the V segment lost 0 bases, leaving 2 bases of the junction unmatched. This CDR3 contains 14 residues. Germline V gene sequence: CDR1 MGHRA, CDR2 YSYEKL. The CDR3 nucleotides read TGCGCCAGCAGCCAAGAGGGGACAGGGTATGAGCAGTTCTTC. As protein: CASSQEGTGYEQFF.

CDR3 DNA: TGTGCCAGCAGTTACACAGGGGGCCTCGGAAACACCATATATTTT. It specifies CASSYTGGLGNTIYF. The chain joins TRBV6-5 to TRBJ1-3, with 9 bases lining up with TRBD1. The V segment lost 2 bases and the J segment 4 bases; nucleotides outside the gene matches: 3. This CDR3 is 15 amino acids long. Germline CDR1 and CDR2: MNHEY and SVGAGI.

This clone was found once. The CDR3 DNA sequence: TGCGCCAGCAGTAGCGGGGGCTCTCAAGAGACCCAGTACTTC. Its translation: CASSSGGSQETQYF. The gene calls are TRBV10-1 and TRBJ2-5; 8 bases align to TRBD2. Per the germline V gene, CDR1 is WNHNN and CDR2 is SYGVQD (reference sequence). The CDR3 runs 14 residues. Germline trimming cut 5 bases from V and 2 bases from J; bases unmatched to any gene: 4.

This clone has just one count. The V call is TRBV7-3, the J call TRBJ2-2; 9 positions match TRBD1. With 4 bases clipped from V and 8 bases from J, the junction kept 8 bases outside the gene matches. The germline CDR1 and CDR2 sequences are SGHTA and FQGTGA. The CDR3 has 15 amino acids. The CDR3 sequence is CASSYRDRATGELFF. The CDR3 coding sequence is TGTGCCAGCAGCTACCGGGACAGGGCTACGGGGGAGCTGTTTTTT.

V usage is TRBV5-4 and J usage is TRBJ2-7; possibly TRBD1 for D (5 bases). The CDR3 has 13 residues. Germline values: CDR1 SGHNT, CDR2 YYREEE (reference sequence). Trimming cost V 0 bases and J 6 bases, with 10 bases left between them. CDR3 loop: CASSLDWGSEQYF. Here the CDR3 DNA reads TGTGCCAGCAGCTTGGATTGGGGCTCCGAGCAGTACTTC.

The chain uses TRBV11-2 and TRBJ1-2; no clear D gene. V lost 1 base to trimming and J lost 8 bases, with 8 bases between them. CDR1 is SGHAT and CDR2 is FQNNGV in the germline V gene. The CDR3 covers 12 residues. CDR3 sequence reads: CASSLGPSGYTF. CDR3 DNA sequence: TGTGCCAGCAGCTTAGGCCCGTCCGGCTACACCTTC.

The chain links TRBV20-1 to TRBJ1-3, with D uncertain. CDR3 length: 11 amino acids. From germline, CDR1 is DFQATT and CDR2 SNEGSKA (reference sequence). Deletions cut 5 bases from V and 4 bases from J, with 6 bases between. The CDR3 sequence: CSAAVGNTIYF. In DNA, the CDR3 is TGCAGTGCTGCAGTGGGAAACACCATATATTTT.

This clone was detected only once. V is TRBV13 and J is TRBJ1-3, with D unresolved. Germline CDR1 and CDR2: PRHDT and FYEKMQ (reference sequence). Trimming took off 3 bases at V and 0 bases at J, with 9 bases between the two ends. The CDR3 runs 15 residues. CDR3 loop: CASSFGQNSGNTIYF. The CDR3 DNA sequence: TGTGCCAGCAGCTTTGGGCAGAACTCTGGAAACACCATATATTTT.

The chain carries TRBV7-2 and TRBJ2-2; TRBD2 is a possible D gene (6 bases). The CDR3 is 14 amino acids. Trimming shortened V by 2 bases and J by 6 bases, and 10 bases separated the two germline ends. The germline V gene encodes CDR1 SGHTA and CDR2 FQGNSA. For the CDR3, the DNA is TGTGCCAGCAGCTTACGGCGGGACCCCGGGGAGCTGTTTTTT. Protein sequence: CASSLRRDPGELFF.

This sequence joins TRBV10-1 and TRBJ1-3; the D is unclear. V was shortened by 0 bases and J by 4 bases, with 10 bases between the two germline ends. Germline V gene lookup returns CDR1 WNHNN and CDR2 SYGVQD (reference sequence). The CDR3 is made up of 15 amino acids. The CDR3 here is CASSESLGGGNTIYF. CDR3 sequence (DNA): TGCGCCAGCAGTGAGTCTCTGGGCGGCGGAAACACCATATATTTT.

The V gene is TRBV5-6, the J gene TRBJ2-3, with D possibly TRBD1 on 6 matching bases. Trimming shortened V by 5 bases and J by 4 bases, and 17 bases separated the two germline ends. CDR3 size: 15 residues. Germline CDR1 is SGHDT and CDR2 is YYEEEE. The CDR3, as DNA: TGTGCCAGCAGGGATACAGGGCTCGGGGCAGATACGCAGTATTTT. This gives the protein CASRDTGLGADTQYF.

This clone was detected once. The chain has TRBV29-1 and TRBJ2-3, with a tentative D call TRBD1 (5 bases). CDR1 and CDR2 (germline): SQVTM, ANQGSEA. V lost 0 bases, J lost 5 bases, and 12 bases lay in between. The CDR3 sequence is 14 residues long. CDR3 loop: CSVEEVGVGDTQYF. DNA of the CDR3: TGCAGCGTTGAAGAGGTAGGGGTGGGAGATACGCAGTATTTT.

This sequence joins TRBV5-1 and TRBJ2-2; D possibly corresponds to TRBD2 (6 bases). The CDR3 is 14 amino acids. Trimming removed 5 bases from V and 7 bases from J, with 15 bases in between. Germline loops: CDR1 SGHRS, CDR2 YFSETQ. The CDR3 is CASRKGGEGGELFF. The CDR3 nucleotides read TGCGCCAGCAGGAAGGGAGGAGAAGGCGGGGAGCTGTTTTTT. The variable domain in full, completed from reference TRBV5-1 and TRBJ2-2, reads KAGVTQTPRYLIKTRGQQVTLSCSPISGHRSVSWYQQTPGQGLQFLFEYFSETQRNKGNFPGRFSGRQFSNSRSEMNVSTLELGDSALYLCASRKGGEGGELFFGEGSRLTVL.

This chain connects TRBV3-1 (or the pseudogene TRBV3-2) to TRBJ1-1; D is ambiguous. The CDR3 covers 15 residues. Trimming shortened V by 4 bases and J by 0 bases, and 12 bases separated the two germline ends. Germline CDR1 is LGHDT and CDR2 is YNNKEL (reference sequence). The CDR3 sequence is CASSPALLMNTEAFF. CDR3 DNA sequence: TGTGCCAGCAGCCCGGCGCTTCTGATGAACACTGAAGCTTTCTTT.

The rearrangement uses TRBV15 and TRBJ2-7; 10 bases agree with TRBD1. The germline CDR1 and CDR2 sequences are LNHNV and YYDKDF (reference sequence). J lost 7 bases, V lost 3 bases, and 6 bases had no gene match. The CDR3 totals 14 residues. Here the CDR3 reads CATSRDRGVGEQYV. The CDR3 nucleotides are TGTGCCACCAGCAGGGACAGGGGGGTAGGGGAGCAGTACGTC.

The chain has TRBV6-5 and TRBJ2-7, with D maybe TRBD2 (5 bases). The V end was cut by 6 bases, the J end by 2 bases, with 11 bases between. The CDR3 spans 13 residues. The germline V gene encodes CDR1 MNHEY and CDR2 SVGAGI. The CDR3 sequence is CASRLEGPYEQYF. As DNA, the CDR3 is TGTGCCAGCAGACTCGAGGGCCCCTACGAGCAGTACTTC.

With regard to this clone: A read error may produce the germline difference seen at one junction end. The genes are TRBV18 and TRBJ2-2; no firm D call. CDR1 and CDR2 (germline): KGHSH, LQKENI. The CDR3 loop spans 13 amino acids. CDR3 loop: CASSPPNTGELFF. The CDR3 nucleotides read TGTGCCAGCTCACCACCGAATACCGGGGAGCTGTTTTTT.

The chain joins TRBV5-1 to TRBJ2-4, with 7 bases fitting TRBD1. Germline trimming cut 1 base from V and 1 base from J; bases unmatched to any gene: 2. The CDR3 runs to 15 residues. CDR1 and CDR2 (germline): SGHRS, YFSETQ. CDR3 amino acids: CASSLIQGAKNIQYF. CDR3 in DNA: TGCGCCAGCAGCTTGATACAGGGGGCCAAAAACATTCAGTACTTC.

V is TRBV6-5 and J is TRBJ2-7; no reliable D call. The CDR3 consists of 12 residues. From germline, CDR1 is MNHEY and CDR2 SVGAGI. Trimming pared 5 bases from V and 7 bases from J, leaving 12 bases between. CDR3: CASSPTSLEQYF. The CDR3 DNA sequence: TGTGCCAGCAGTCCTACCTCCCTAGAGCAGTACTTC.

This chain connects TRBV19 to TRBJ1-2; perhaps TRBD1 as D (5 bases). The CDR3 covers 17 residues. The germline V gene encodes CDR1 LNHDA and CDR2 SQIVND (reference sequence). Trimming took off 5 bases at V and 3 bases at J, with 22 bases between the two ends. Here the CDR3 DNA reads TGTGCCAGTAGTTCTTCACCGCGCAACAGGCACCACTATGGCTACACCTTC. Protein sequence: CASSSSPRNRHHYGYTF.

The rearrangement links TRBV4-1 to TRBJ1-2; 7 bases line up with TRBD1. V lost 0 bases, J lost 2 bases, and 3 bases stayed unmatched. Looked up from germline, CDR1 is MGHRA and CDR2 is YSYEKL. The CDR3 contains 15 residues. The CDR3 is CASSQEPTGNYGYTF. The CDR3 nucleotides are TGCGCCAGCAGCCAAGAACCGACAGGGAACTATGGCTACACCTTC.

This chain connects TRBV5-4 to TRBJ1-1; D remains unclear. V lost 4 bases and J 1 base, leaving 11 bases between the germline ends. The CDR3 spans 14 residues. The V gene's germline CDR1 is SGHNT and CDR2 YYREEE (reference sequence). The CDR3: CASSVSVQNTEAFF. The CDR3 region has the DNA TGTGCCAGCAGCGTCTCGGTTCAGAACACTGAAGCTTTCTTT.

This chain links TRBV25-1 with TRBJ1-1; D is possibly TRBD1 (5 bases). Trimming cost V 6 bases and J 5 bases, with 13 bases left between them. The CDR3 covers 13 residues. Germline assignment: CDR1 MGHDK and CDR2 SYGVNS. This CDR3 is CASSLLKGTEAFF. CDR3 sequence (DNA): TGTGCCAGCAGCTTACTTAAGGGGACTGAAGCTTTCTTT.

The chain carries TRBV12-3 or TRBV12-4 and TRBJ2-1; D is perhaps TRBD2 (6 bases). The CDR3 has 12 residues. V lost 8 bases and J lost 9, with 14 bases in between. CDR3 coding DNA: TGTGCCAGCGACTCCTTGGGGGGTGAGCAGTTCTTC. Translated: CASDSLGGEQFF.

As concerns this clone: Germline is not matched at one junction end, which may reflect a read error. The rearrangement uses TRBV29-1 and TRBJ2-2; unclear D gene. This CDR3 comprises 13 residues. The V gene's germline CDR1 is SQVTM and CDR2 ANQGSEA. CDR3 coding DNA: TGCTGCGTGAGAGGCCCGAACACCGGGGAGCTGTTTTTT. Protein product: CCVRGPNTGELFF.